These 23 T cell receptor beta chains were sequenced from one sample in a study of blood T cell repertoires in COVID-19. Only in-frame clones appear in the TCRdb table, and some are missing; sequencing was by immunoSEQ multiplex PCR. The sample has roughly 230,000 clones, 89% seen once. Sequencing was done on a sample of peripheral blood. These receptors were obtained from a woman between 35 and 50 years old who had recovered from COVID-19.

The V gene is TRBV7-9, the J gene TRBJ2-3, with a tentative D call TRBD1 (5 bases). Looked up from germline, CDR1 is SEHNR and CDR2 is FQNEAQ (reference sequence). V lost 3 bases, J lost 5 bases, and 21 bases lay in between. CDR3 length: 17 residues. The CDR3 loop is CASSLGTQTVRGDTQYF. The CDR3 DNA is TGTGCCAGCAGCTTGGGAACCCAGACAGTCCGTGGAGATACGCAGTATTTT.

This chain's CDR3 is CASSADSETQYF. The CDR3 nucleotides read TGTGCCAGCAGCGCGGACTCGGAGACCCAGTACTTC. The rearrangement links TRBV11-2 to TRBJ2-5, with D possibly matching TRBD2 (5 bases). Per germline, CDR1 SGHAT and CDR2 FQNNGV. The CDR3 runs 12 residues. V lost 5 bases and J lost 5, with 9 bases in between.

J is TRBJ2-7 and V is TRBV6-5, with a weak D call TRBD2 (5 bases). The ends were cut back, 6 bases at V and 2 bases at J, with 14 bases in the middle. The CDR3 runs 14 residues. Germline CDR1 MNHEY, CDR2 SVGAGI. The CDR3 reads CASSREDLAYEQYF. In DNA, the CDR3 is TGTGCCAGCAGCCGCGAGGACTTAGCCTACGAGCAGTACTTC.

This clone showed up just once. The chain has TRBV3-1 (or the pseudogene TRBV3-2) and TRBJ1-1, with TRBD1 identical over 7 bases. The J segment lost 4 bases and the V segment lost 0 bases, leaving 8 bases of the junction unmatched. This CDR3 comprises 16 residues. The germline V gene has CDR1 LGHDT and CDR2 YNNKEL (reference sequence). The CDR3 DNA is TGTGCCAGCAGCCAAGATGCCCAGACAGGGACCACTGAAGCTTTCTTT. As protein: CASSQDAQTGTTEAFF.

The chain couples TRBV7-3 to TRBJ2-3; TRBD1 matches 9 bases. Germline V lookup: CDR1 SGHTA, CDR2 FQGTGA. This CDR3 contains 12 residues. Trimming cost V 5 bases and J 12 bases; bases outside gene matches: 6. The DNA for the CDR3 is TGTGCCAGCAGCGCCCGACAGGGGGATCAGTATTTT. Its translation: CASSARQGDQYF.

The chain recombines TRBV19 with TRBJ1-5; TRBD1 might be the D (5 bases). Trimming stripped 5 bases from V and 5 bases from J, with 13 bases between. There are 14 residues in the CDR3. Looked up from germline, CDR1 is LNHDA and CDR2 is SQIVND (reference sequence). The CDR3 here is CASSPGNGDQPQHF. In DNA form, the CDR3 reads TGTGCCAGTAGTCCAGGGAATGGAGATCAGCCCCAGCATTTT.

The CDR3 DNA sequence: TGTGCCAGCAGCTTATATCCGGGGGGCCACACAGATACGCAGTATTTT. Protein product: CASSLYPGGHTDTQYF. V gene TRBV7-2 combines with J gene TRBJ2-3, with D perhaps TRBD2 (7 bases). CDR1 is SGHTA and CDR2 is FQGNSA in the germline V gene. V shed 2 bases and J shed 2 bases, with 14 bases lying between them. CDR3 length: 16 amino acids.

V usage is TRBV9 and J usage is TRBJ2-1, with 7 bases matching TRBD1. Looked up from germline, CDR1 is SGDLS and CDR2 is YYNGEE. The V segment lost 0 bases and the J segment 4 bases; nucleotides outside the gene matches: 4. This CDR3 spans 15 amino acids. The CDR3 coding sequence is TGTGCCAGCAGCGTAGAGGGACAGCAATACAATGAGCAGTTCTTC. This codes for CASSVEGQQYNEQFF.

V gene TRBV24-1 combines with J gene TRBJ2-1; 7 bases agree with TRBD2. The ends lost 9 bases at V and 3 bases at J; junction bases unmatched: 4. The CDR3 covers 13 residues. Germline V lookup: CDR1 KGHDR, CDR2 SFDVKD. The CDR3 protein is CATGAGVYNEQFF. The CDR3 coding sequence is TGTGCCACCGGGGCGGGAGTCTACAATGAGCAGTTCTTC.

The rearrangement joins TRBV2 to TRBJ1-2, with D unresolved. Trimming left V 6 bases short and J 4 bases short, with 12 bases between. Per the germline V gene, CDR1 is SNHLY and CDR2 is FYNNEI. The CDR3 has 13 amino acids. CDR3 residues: CASRGEHPYGYTF. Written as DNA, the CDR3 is TGTGCCAGCAGGGGAGAACACCCCTATGGCTACACCTTC.

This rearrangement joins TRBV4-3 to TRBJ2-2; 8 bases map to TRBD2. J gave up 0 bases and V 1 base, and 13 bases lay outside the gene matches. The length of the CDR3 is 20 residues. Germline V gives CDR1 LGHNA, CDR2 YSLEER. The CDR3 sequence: CASSQGAGTSGFANTGELFF. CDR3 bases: TGCGCCAGCAGCCAAGGGGCCGGTACTAGCGGTTTCGCGAACACCGGGGAGCTGTTTTTT.

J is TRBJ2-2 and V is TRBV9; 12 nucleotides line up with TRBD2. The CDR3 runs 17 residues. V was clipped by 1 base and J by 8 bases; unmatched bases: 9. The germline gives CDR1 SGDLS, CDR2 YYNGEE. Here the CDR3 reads CASSVSLAGGPSGELFF. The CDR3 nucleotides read TGTGCCAGCAGCGTAAGTCTAGCGGGAGGGCCGTCAGGGGAGCTGTTTTTT.

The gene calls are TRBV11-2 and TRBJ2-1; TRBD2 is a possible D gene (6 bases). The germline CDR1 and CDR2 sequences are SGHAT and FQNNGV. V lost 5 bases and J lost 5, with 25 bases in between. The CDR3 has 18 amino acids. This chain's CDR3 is CASSPRRAGGSWNNEQFF. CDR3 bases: TGTGCCAGCAGCCCAAGACGGGCAGGAGGGAGTTGGAACAATGAGCAGTTCTTC.

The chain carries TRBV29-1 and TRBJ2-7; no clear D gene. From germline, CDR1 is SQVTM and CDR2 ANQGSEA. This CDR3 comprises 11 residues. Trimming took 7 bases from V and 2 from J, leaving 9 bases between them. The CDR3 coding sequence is TGCAGCGCCGGGTTCCCCTACGAGCAGTACTTC. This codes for CSAGFPYEQYF.

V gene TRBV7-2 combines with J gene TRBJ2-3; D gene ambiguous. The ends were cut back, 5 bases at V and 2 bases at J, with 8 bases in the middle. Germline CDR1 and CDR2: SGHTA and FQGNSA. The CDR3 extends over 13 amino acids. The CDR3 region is CASSVKHTDTQYF. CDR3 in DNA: TGTGCCAGCAGCGTAAAGCACACAGATACGCAGTATTTT.

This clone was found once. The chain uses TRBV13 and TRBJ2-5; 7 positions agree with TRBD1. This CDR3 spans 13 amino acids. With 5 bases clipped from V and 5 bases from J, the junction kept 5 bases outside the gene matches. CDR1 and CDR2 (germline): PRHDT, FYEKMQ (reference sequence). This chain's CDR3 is CASSIQGTETQYF. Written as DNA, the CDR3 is TGTGCCAGCAGCATACAGGGGACGGAGACCCAGTACTTC. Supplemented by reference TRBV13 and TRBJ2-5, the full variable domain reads AAGVIQSPRHLIKEKRETATLKCYPIPRHDTVYWYQQGPGQDPQFLISFYEKMQSDKGSIPDRFSAQQFSDYHSELNMSSLELGDSALYFCASSIQGTETQYFGPGTRLLVL.

The CDR3 spells CASSPGQGVPSGANVLTF. CDR3 sequence (DNA): TGCGCCAGCAGCCCGGGACAGGGTGTCCCTTCTGGGGCCAACGTCCTGACTTTC. The J gene is TRBJ2-6, the V gene TRBV5-1; 9 bases are a match to TRBD1. From germline, CDR1 is SGHRS and CDR2 YFSETQ. Trimming removed 4 bases from V and 1 base from J; junction bases left unmatched: 9. CDR3 length: 18 residues. The full variable domain, completed using reference TRBV5-1 and TRBJ2-6, is KAGVTQTPRYLIKTRGQQVTLSCSPISGHRSVSWYQQTPGQGLQFLFEYFSETQRNKGNFPGRFSGRQFSNSRSEMNVSTLELGDSALYLCASSPGQGVPSGANVLTFGAGSRLTVL.

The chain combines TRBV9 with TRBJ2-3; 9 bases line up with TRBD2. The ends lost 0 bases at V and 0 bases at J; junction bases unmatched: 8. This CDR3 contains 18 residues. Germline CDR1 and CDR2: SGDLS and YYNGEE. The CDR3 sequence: CASSVVPFAGGSTDTQYF. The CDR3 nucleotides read TGTGCCAGCAGCGTAGTCCCATTTGCGGGAGGGAGCACAGATACGCAGTATTTT. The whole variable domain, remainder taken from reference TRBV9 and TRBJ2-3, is DSGVTQTPKHLITATGQRVTLRCSPRSGDLSVYWYQQSLDQGLQFLIQYYNGEERAKGNILERFSAQQFPDLHSELNLSSLELGDSALYFCASSVVPFAGGSTDTQYFGPGTRLTVL.

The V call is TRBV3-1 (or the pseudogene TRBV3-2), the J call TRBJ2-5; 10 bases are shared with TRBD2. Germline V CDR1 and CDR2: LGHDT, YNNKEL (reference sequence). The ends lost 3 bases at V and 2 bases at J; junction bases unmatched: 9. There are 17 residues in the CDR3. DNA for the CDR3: TGTGCCAGCAGCCATTCCCCTCCAGCGGGGGGGCAAGAGACCCAGTACTTC. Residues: CASSHSPPAGGQETQYF.

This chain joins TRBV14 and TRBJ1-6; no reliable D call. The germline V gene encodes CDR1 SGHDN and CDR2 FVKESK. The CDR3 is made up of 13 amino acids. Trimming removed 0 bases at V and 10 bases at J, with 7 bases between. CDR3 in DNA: TGTGCCAGCAGCCAAGAGTTGCTATCACCCCTCCACTTT. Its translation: CASSQELLSPLHF.

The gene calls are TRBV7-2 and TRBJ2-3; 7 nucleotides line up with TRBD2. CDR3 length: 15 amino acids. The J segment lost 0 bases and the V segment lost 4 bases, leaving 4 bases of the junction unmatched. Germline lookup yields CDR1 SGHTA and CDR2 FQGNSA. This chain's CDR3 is CASSSGLTSTDTQYF. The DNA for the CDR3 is TGTGCCAGCAGCTCGGGACTAACTAGCACAGATACGCAGTATTTT.

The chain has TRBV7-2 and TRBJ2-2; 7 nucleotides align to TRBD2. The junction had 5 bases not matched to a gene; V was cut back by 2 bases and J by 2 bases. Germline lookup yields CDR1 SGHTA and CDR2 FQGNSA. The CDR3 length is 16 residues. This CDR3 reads CASSLLASGNTGELFF. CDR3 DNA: TGTGCCAGCAGCTTACTGGCTAGCGGTAACACCGGGGAGCTGTTTTTT. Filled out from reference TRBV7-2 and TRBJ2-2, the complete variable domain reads GAGVSQSPSNKVTEKGKDVELRCDPISGHTALYWYRQSLGQGLEFLIYFQGNSAPDKSGLPSDRFSAERTGGSVSTLTIQRTQQEDSAVYLCASSLLASGNTGELFFGEGSRLTVL.

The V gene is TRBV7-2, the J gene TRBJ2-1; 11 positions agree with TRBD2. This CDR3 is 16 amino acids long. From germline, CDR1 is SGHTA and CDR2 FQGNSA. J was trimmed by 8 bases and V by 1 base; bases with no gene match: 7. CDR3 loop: CASSLVRLAGGDEQFF. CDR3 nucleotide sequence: TGTGCCAGCAGCTTAGTGCGTCTAGCGGGGGGCGATGAGCAGTTCTTC.